Below, 29 T cell receptor beta chains from the same sample are listed, as sequenced in a study of blood T cells in healthy people across ages (dated by TCRdb to between 2014 and 2017). Libraries were built with 5' RACE. The sequencer listed for this sample is Illumina HiSeq 2500. A second PCR of roughly 6 to 12 cycles was run with a J-beta primer mix and a sample-barcoded 5' primer. TCRdb applied fastp at Q25 and MiXCR to the public reads, then kept only in-frame beta chains. Each record represents a unique CDR3 protein, reported with the most common genes and DNA among its rows. The sample table records under 1,000,000 distinct CDR3 sequences; 35% to 60% of these occur just once. The ten largest clonotypes hold about a sixth of the sample. The source material was blood. The receptors originated from a man older than 75 in good health.

The V and J genes are TRBV29-1 and TRBJ2-3; D not certain. Trimming removed 4 bases from V and 5 bases from J, with 10 bases in between. CDR1 and CDR2 (germline): SQVTM, ANQGSEA. The CDR3 is 12 residues long. CDR3 residues: CSVAPLGDTQYF. For the CDR3, the DNA is TGCAGCGTTGCGCCCCTGGGAGATACGCAGTATTTT.

This sequence joins TRBV5-1 and TRBJ2-1, with a weak D call TRBD2 (6 bases). The CDR3 spans 16 residues. Germline assignment: CDR1 SGHRS and CDR2 YFSETQ. V was shortened by 6 bases and J by 5 bases, with 21 bases between the two germline ends. CDR3 sequence reads: CASIRELHDGDNEQFF. CDR3 in DNA: TGCGCCAGCATCCGGGAGCTCCATGATGGGGACAATGAGCAGTTCTTC.

This clonotype came up many times. The chain joins TRBV9 to TRBJ2-7, with 11 bases identical to TRBD2. This CDR3 is built from 14 residues. V was pared by 3 bases and J by 3 bases, with 2 bases of the junction left unmatched. Germline values: CDR1 SGDLS, CDR2 YYNGEE. CDR3 in DNA: TGTGCCAGCAGCGCGACTAGCGGGGTCTACGAGCAGTACTTC. Protein sequence: CASSATSGVYEQYF.

V usage is TRBV10-3 and J usage is TRBJ2-3; TRBD2 aligns across 9 bases. This CDR3 region has 18 residues. Per germline, CDR1 ENHRY and CDR2 SYGVKD. V lost 6 bases, J lost 2 bases, and 15 bases stayed unmatched. The CDR3 sequence is CAISFSRASGEPTDTQYF. For the CDR3, the DNA is TGTGCCATCAGCTTCTCAAGGGCTAGCGGGGAACCCACAGATACGCAGTATTTT.

This clonotype appeared a few times. The chain couples TRBV27 to TRBJ1-6, with 7 bases fitting TRBD1. Looked up from germline, CDR1 is MNHEY and CDR2 is SMNVEV (reference sequence). V shed 2 bases, J shed 6 bases, and the junction held 1 base outside the gene matches. The CDR3 consists of 14 residues. CDR3 amino acids: CASSLDRVNSPLHF. In nucleotides, the CDR3 is TGTGCCAGCAGTTTAGACAGGGTTAATTCACCCCTCCACTTT.

This clonotype showed up many times. The chain joins TRBV12-3 or TRBV12-4 to TRBJ2-7; 11 positions match TRBD2. The V gene end was trimmed by 6 bases and the J gene end by 7 bases; junction bases not matched to a gene: 8. The CDR3 runs to 14 residues. CDR3 region: CASSLTSGSSEQYF. DNA of the CDR3: TGTGCCAGCAGCTTAACTAGCGGGAGCTCGGAGCAGTACTTC.

This clonotype showed up just a few times. The CDR3 loop reads CASRDRASPTEAFF. The CDR3, as DNA: TGTGCCAGCCGAGACAGGGCTTCTCCGACTGAAGCTTTCTTT. The chain uses TRBV12-3 or TRBV12-4 and TRBJ1-1; 7 positions match TRBD1. Trimming removed 8 bases from V and 5 bases from J; junction bases left unmatched: 11. The CDR3 spans 14 residues.

V gene TRBV7-2 combines with J gene TRBJ1-2; 10 bases match TRBD1. This CDR3 has 16 amino acids. Unmatched junction bases numbered 13, after V lost 4 bases and J lost 8 bases. Germline V CDR1 and CDR2: SGHTA, FQGNSA. In DNA, the CDR3 is TGTGCCAGCAGCTCCGTTCGCGGACAGGGGGATTCGGGCTACACCTTC. It translates to CASSSVRGQGDSGYTF. Filled out from reference TRBV7-2 and TRBJ1-2, the complete variable domain reads GAGVSQSPSNKVTEKGKDVELRCDPISGHTALYWYRQSLGQGLEFLIYFQGNSAPDKSGLPSDRFSAERTGGSVSTLTIQRTQQEDSAVYLCASSSVRGQGDSGYTFGSGTRLTVV.

This chain joins TRBV7-2 and TRBJ2-7, with D perhaps TRBD1 (5 bases). This CDR3 is built from 12 residues. From germline, CDR1 is SGHTA and CDR2 FQGNSA. Trimming removed 4 bases from V and 2 bases from J, with 6 bases in between. The CDR3 sequence: CASSSDTYEQYF. CDR3 nucleotides: TGTGCCAGCAGCTCGGACACCTACGAGCAGTACTTC.

This chain links TRBV3-1 with TRBJ2-3; D may be TRBD2 (6 bases). CDR1 is LGHDT, CDR2 YNNKEL, per germline (reference sequence). Trimming took 4 bases from V and 0 from J, leaving 17 bases between them. The CDR3 is 17 residues long. The CDR3 region is CASSRDLASASTDTQYF. The CDR3 DNA follows: TGTGCCAGCAGCCGAGATCTGGCTAGCGCCAGCACAGATACGCAGTATTTT.

There are a few counts of this clonotype. The chain combines TRBV11-3 with TRBJ2-5; possibly TRBD1 for D (6 bases). CDR1 is SGHNT and CDR2 is YENEEA in the germline V gene. V shed 5 bases and J shed 2 bases, with 12 bases lying between them. The CDR3 is made up of 14 amino acids. CDR3 DNA: TGTGCCAGCAGCCCAGGGGCGCGGCAAGAGACCCAGTACTTC. This translates into CASSPGARQETQYF.

This chain links TRBV30 with TRBJ2-1, with D perhaps TRBD2 (6 bases). The CDR3 has 13 residues. V was trimmed by 3 bases and J by 15 bases, leaving 21 bases between them. Per the germline V gene, CDR1 is GTSNPN and CDR2 is SVGIG (reference sequence). CDR3 nucleotides: TGTGCCTGGAGGACCCTGACGGGACTGGGGCCGTTCTTC. This sequence encodes CAWRTLTGLGPFF.

The rearrangement links TRBV15 to TRBJ1-1; D not resolved. The CDR3 is 12 residues long. Germline lookup yields CDR1 LNHNV and CDR2 YYDKDF (reference sequence). The V and J ends lost 1 base and 4 bases respectively, with 4 bases between them. The CDR3 coding sequence is TGTGCCACCAGCAGAGGTGGCACTGAAGCTTTCTTT. This encodes CATSRGGTEAFF.

This clonotype showed up just a few times. The rearrangement links TRBV9 to TRBJ2-4; D gene unclear. Trimming shortened V by 4 bases and J by 3 bases, and 8 bases separated the two germline ends. The CDR3 has 13 amino acids. Germline CDR1 is SGDLS and CDR2 is YYNGEE. The chain's CDR3 is CASSPRNKNIQYF. DNA of the CDR3: TGTGCCAGCAGCCCCCGTAACAAAAACATTCAGTACTTC.

Worth noting for this clonotype: One end of the junction does not line up with germline, which may come from a read error. CDR3 sequence (DNA): TGCAGTGCTAGCCCCCGGGCCAGCGGCAATCAACCCCAGCATTTT. This gives the protein CSASPRASGNQPQHF. The rearrangement uses TRBV20-1 and TRBJ1-5, with D hard to call. The CDR3 runs 15 residues. Germline CDR1 DFQATT, CDR2 SNEGSKA (reference sequence).

The V gene is TRBV4-1, the J gene TRBJ2-3; D is ambiguous. The CDR3 has 14 residues. The ends were cut back, 4 bases at V and 0 bases at J, with 8 bases in the middle. CDR1 and CDR2 (germline): MGHRA, YSYEKL. The DNA for the CDR3 is TGCGCCAGCAGCCGAAAGACTAGCACAGATACGCAGTATTTT. It translates to CASSRKTSTDTQYF.

The V and J genes are TRBV28 and TRBJ1-2; 7 bases fit TRBD1. This CDR3 contains 13 residues. V lost 6 bases to trimming and J lost 7 bases; unmatched junction nucleotides: 8. Germline lookup yields CDR1 MDHEN and CDR2 SYDVKM. CDR3 protein: CASSVPTGPGYTF. DNA of the CDR3: TGTGCCAGCAGCGTCCCGACAGGGCCTGGCTACACCTTC.

The chain uses TRBV28 and TRBJ2-3, with TRBD2 matching 12 bases. This CDR3 comprises 14 residues. CDR1 is MDHEN and CDR2 is SYDVKM in the germline V gene. V gave up 8 bases and J gave up 9 bases; unmatched junction bases: 9. The CDR3 protein is CASASGRATRTQYF. CDR3 DNA: TGTGCCAGCGCTAGCGGGAGGGCCACACGCACGCAGTATTTT.

This clonotype was seen more than once but under ten times. The chain combines TRBV20-1 with TRBJ2-4; D ambiguous. Germline V CDR1 and CDR2: DFQATT, SNEGSKA (reference sequence). Between the trimmed V and J ends, which lost 5 bases and 8 bases, there was a span of 16 bases. This CDR3 spans 13 amino acids. In nucleotides, the CDR3 is TGCAGTGCTTCCGACCGGCCGGTAGACATTCAGTACTTC. It yields the protein CSASDRPVDIQYF.

Of note for this clonotype: A much larger clone is a single base away; this may be a read error. The chain joins TRBV6-6 to TRBJ2-5; TRBD2 agrees at 7 bases. Gene TRBJ2-1 matches the end of the DNA better, so the J call may be wrong. CDR3 length: 14 residues. Germline V gives CDR1 MNHNY, CDR2 SVGAGI (reference sequence). CDR3 sequence: CASSATSEQETQFF. CDR3 nucleotide sequence: TGTGCCAGCAGTGCTACTAGCGAACAAGAGACCCAGTTCTTC.

The chain carries TRBV3-1 and TRBJ2-3; 12 nucleotides align to TRBD2. CDR3 length equals 16 residues. Losses at the gene ends were 3 bases for V and 4 bases for J; bases not matched to a gene: 5. Germline V gene data show CDR1 as LGHDT and CDR2 as YNNKEL (reference sequence). The CDR3 is CASSQLAGGGSDTQYF. In nucleotides, the CDR3 is TGTGCCAGCAGCCAGCTAGCGGGGGGGGGGTCAGATACGCAGTATTTT.

This clonotype was recorded at least ten times. V and J are TRBV7-2 and TRBJ1-5; 9 bases agree with TRBD1. V lost 4 bases, J lost 0 bases, and 4 bases stayed unmatched. Per germline, CDR1 SGHTA and CDR2 FQGNSA. This CDR3 is 16 amino acids long. The CDR3 nucleotides are TGTGCCAGCAGCTATCGACAGGGGGTTAGCAATCAGCCCCAGCATTTT. Amino acids: CASSYRQGVSNQPQHF.

Many counts were recorded for this clonotype. V is TRBV2 and J is TRBJ1-1; D call uncertain. Trimming removed 6 bases at V and 1 base at J, with 0 bases between. Germline CDR1 SNHLY, CDR2 FYNNEI. The CDR3 is 10 residues long. The CDR3 region is CASRNTEAFF. Written as DNA, the CDR3 is TGTGCCAGCAGGAACACTGAAGCTTTCTTT.

The chain links TRBV7-9 to TRBJ2-4, with D possibly TRBD1 on 5 matching bases. With the DNA end fitting TRBJ2-7 better, the J assignment may be wrong. CDR1 SEHNR and CDR2 FQNEAQ come from the germline V gene (reference sequence). CDR3 length: 14 amino acids. The CDR3 bases are TGTGCCAGCAGCTTAGGGGGCAGGATTGGCGAGCAGTACTTC. Translating it yields CASSLGGRIGEQYF.

In its sample, this clonotype was seen a few times. V usage is TRBV10-3 and J usage is TRBJ2-1; 9 nucleotides line up with TRBD2. The trim removed 6 bases at V and 1 base at J, leaving 10 bases unmatched. Germline lookup yields CDR1 ENHRY and CDR2 SYGVKD. The CDR3 extends over 17 amino acids. DNA for the CDR3: TGTGCCATCAGGAGACCCTTTAGCGGGAGTTCCTACAATGAGCAGTTCTTC. This gives the protein CAIRRPFSGSSYNEQFF.

This clonotype showed up just a few times. The junction and the germline gene differ at one end; a read error may be behind it. The rearrangement joins TRBV27 to TRBJ2-1; TRBD2 aligns across 12 bases. Germline V CDR1 and CDR2: MNHEY, SMNVEV (reference sequence). This CDR3 comprises 16 residues. In DNA form, the CDR3 reads TGCGCCAGCAGCCGCGGGACTAGCGGGCTCTACAATGAGCAGTTCTTC. It encodes CASSRGTSGLYNEQFF.

This clonotype appeared once. The chain links TRBV5-1 to TRBJ1-5, with 8 bases aligning to TRBD1. With 2 bases clipped from V and 2 bases from J, the junction kept 6 bases outside the gene matches. Germline CDR1 and CDR2: SGHRS and YFSETQ. This CDR3 spans 16 amino acids. The CDR3 DNA reads as TGCGCCAGCAGCTTATCAGGGGGCCAAGGCAATCAGCCCCAGCATTTT. It specifies CASSLSGGQGNQPQHF.

This clonotype showed up many times. This chain connects TRBV20-1 to TRBJ2-7; 8 bases align to TRBD1. The germline V gene has CDR1 DFQATT and CDR2 SNEGSKA (reference sequence). The ends lost 5 bases at V and 5 bases at J; junction bases unmatched: 14. The CDR3 is 15 amino acids. The CDR3 sequence is CSAPPAHRGDDEQYF. As DNA, the CDR3 is TGCAGTGCTCCCCCCGCGCACAGGGGGGATGACGAGCAGTACTTC.

This clonotype was picked up one time. This CDR3 reads CASTQAGLYEQYF. In DNA, the CDR3 is TGTGCCAGCACACAAGCAGGGCTATACGAGCAGTACTTC. This chain joins TRBV28 and TRBJ2-7; a weak D match, TRBD1 (5 bases). Germline assignment: CDR1 MDHEN and CDR2 SYDVKM. The CDR3 runs to 13 residues. V gave up 7 bases and J gave up 4 bases, with 14 bases separating them.